The clone carrying this T cell receptor beta chain was found a few times. Its target is unknown. The read ends 3 residues before the CDR3 terminus; that terminus is restored from the germline J gene. TCRdb keeps only in-frame clones here, not all; method: immunoSEQ multiplex PCR. The repertoire shows some 54,000 clones, none seen only once; the top ten take approximately 2.2%. This specimen comes from a study of T cell clonality in common variable immunodeficiency. Findings and limits, study-wide: CVID subjects had higher TCRbeta clonality than healthy controls, most marked in about a third. Compared with controls, CVID subjects had fewer shared TCRbeta clones.

This CDR3 has 15 residues. CDR1 and CDR2 from the germline V gene are SEHNR and FQNEAQ (reference sequence). The genes are TRBV7-9 and TRBJ2-2; 9 bases fit TRBD1. The TCR was taken from a person between 18 and 69 years old in good health. Sequenced material: peripheral blood mononuclear cells. CDR3 sequence reads: CASSTTGGSNEKLFF. The sequenced CDR3 bases are TGTGCCAGCAGCACTACAGGGGGCTCAAATGAAAAG. The entire variable domain, with the rest obtained from reference TRBV7-9 and TRBJ2-2, is as follows: DTGVSQNPRHKITKRGQNVTFRCDPISEHNRLYWYRQTLGQGPEFLTYFQNEAQLEKSRLLSDRFSAERPKGSFSTLEIQRTEQGDSAMYLCASSTTGGSNEKLFFGEGSRLTVL.